The clone carrying this T cell receptor (beta chain) was detected a few times. Cohort placement rested on clinical history that participants reported themselves. The CDR3 length is 15 residues. Trimming removed 6 bases from V and 1 base from J, with 15 bases in between. The germline CDR1 and CDR2 sequences are SGDLS and YYNGEE. The sample belongs to a study of blood T cell repertoires in COVID-19. Across the whole study: Sources were T cells, B-cell-depleted T cells, or PBMCs; the material itself was cDNA or gDNA.

Clones were sequenced by immunoSEQ multiplex PCR, and TCRdb holds only the in-frame ones, with some missing. The repertoire holds a few hundred thousand clones, with 80% as singletons. Sequences were obtained from PBMCs or T cells enriched from blood (not recorded which). This receptor was obtained from a woman between 40 and 55 years old with acute COVID-19. The V call is TRBV9, the J call TRBJ2-3; the D gene is possibly TRBD2 (6 bases). Here the CDR3 reads CASTPGTLGTDTQYF. CDR3 in DNA: TGTGCCAGCACCCCCGGGACTCTCGGCACAGATACGCAGTATTTT.